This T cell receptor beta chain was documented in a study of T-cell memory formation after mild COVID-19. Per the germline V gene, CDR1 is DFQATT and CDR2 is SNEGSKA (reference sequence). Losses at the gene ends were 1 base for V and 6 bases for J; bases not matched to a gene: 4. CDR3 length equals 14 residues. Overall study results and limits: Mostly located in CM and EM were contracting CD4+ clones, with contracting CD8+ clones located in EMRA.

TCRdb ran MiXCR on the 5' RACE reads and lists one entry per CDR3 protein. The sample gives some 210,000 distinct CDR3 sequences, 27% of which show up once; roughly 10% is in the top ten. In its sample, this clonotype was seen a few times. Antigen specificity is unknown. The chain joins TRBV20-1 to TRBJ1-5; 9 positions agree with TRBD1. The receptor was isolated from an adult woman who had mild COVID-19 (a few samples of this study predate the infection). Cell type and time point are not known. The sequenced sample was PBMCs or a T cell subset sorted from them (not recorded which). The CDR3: CSARGGQGIQPQHF. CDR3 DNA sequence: TGCAGTGCTAGAGGGGGACAGGGAATTCAGCCCCAGCATTTT.